Listed below are T cell receptor beta chains from one sample, sequenced in a study of T-cell reconstitution after alpha-beta-depleted transplantation in children. From the PCR reads, TCRdb called clonotypes with MiXCR, one entry per CDR3 protein. Altogether approximately 1,000,000 distinct CDR3 sequences are present, roughly 29% being singletons, with the ten largest covering roughly 27%. The source material was PBMCs, mostly from graft donor cells, sampled 360 days after TCRalphabeta/CD19-depleted stem cell transplant. The receptors shown here come from a boy under three years old who had a stem cell transplant for SCID, so the T cells may come from the graft donor. CDR3s include the opening cysteine and the closing phenylalanine or tryptophan. The order of the fields is D gene, J gene, V gene, clone size, CDR3 DNA, CDR3 protein. D genes are given only for firm matches. Part of the rows lack a size; the others show once, few, many or a class for expanded clones.

d_call: TRBD1; j_call: TRBJ2-2; v_call: TRBV15; clone_size: .; cdr3_nt: TGTGCCACCAGCAGAGATGGGAAAAAGGGGGCAACCGGGGAGCTGTTTTTT; cdr3_aa: CATSRDGKKGATGELFF
d_call: .; j_call: TRBJ1-5; v_call: TRBV24-1; clone_size: .; cdr3_nt: TGTGCCACCCAGGGTAGCAATCAGCCCCAGCATTTT; cdr3_aa: CATQGSNQPQHF
d_call: .; j_call: TRBJ1-1; v_call: TRBV5-1; clone_size: .; cdr3_nt: TGCGCCAGCAGCTTGGCGGGGGGCCTTGAAGCTTTCTTT; cdr3_aa: CASSLAGGLEAFF
d_call: .; j_call: TRBJ2-2; v_call: TRBV5-1; clone_size: few; cdr3_nt: TGCGCCAGCAGCAATACACCGAACACCGGGGAGCTGTTTTTT; cdr3_aa: CASSNTPNTGELFF
d_call: .; j_call: TRBJ2-3; v_call: TRBV20-1; clone_size: .; cdr3_nt: TGCAGTGCTAGTGTTAGATTCCTCGCAGATACGCAGTATTTT; cdr3_aa: CSASVRFLADTQYF
d_call: TRBD1; j_call: TRBJ2-3; v_call: TRBV29-1; clone_size: .; cdr3_nt: TGCAGCGTTCCGGGACAGGGTGGGAGCACAGATACGCAGTATTTT; cdr3_aa: CSVPGQGGSTDTQYF
d_call: .; j_call: TRBJ2-3; v_call: TRBV12-3/TRBV12-4; clone_size: .; cdr3_nt: TGTGCCAGCAGATATCGGGGCGTTTTGCTGGATACGCAGTATTTT; cdr3_aa: CASRYRGVLLDTQYF
d_call: .; j_call: TRBJ2-3; v_call: TRBV6-5; clone_size: .; cdr3_nt: TGTGCCAGCAGTTCCCTGTGGGCAGCCCGCACAGATACGCAGTATTTT; cdr3_aa: CASSSLWAARTDTQYF
d_call: TRBD1; j_call: TRBJ2-7; v_call: TRBV4-3; clone_size: few; cdr3_nt: TGCGCCAGCAGCCAAGGAACAGGGGGAATGGGGTACGAGCAGTACTTC; cdr3_aa: CASSQGTGGMGYEQYF
d_call: .; j_call: TRBJ1-1; v_call: TRBV29-1; clone_size: .; cdr3_nt: TGCAGCGTCCCCACCGAGCGGGGGGTTGAAGCTTTCTTT; cdr3_aa: CSVPTERGVEAFF
d_call: .; j_call: TRBJ2-5; v_call: TRBV12-3/TRBV12-4; clone_size: many; cdr3_nt: TGTGCCAGCAGTTTCCACGGCCAAGAGACCCAGTACTTC; cdr3_aa: CASSFHGQETQYF
d_call: .; j_call: TRBJ1-2; v_call: TRBV5-1; clone_size: .; cdr3_nt: TGCGCCAGCAGCCCGGACGGGACGGAATATGGCTACACCTTC; cdr3_aa: CASSPDGTEYGYTF
d_call: .; j_call: TRBJ1-5; v_call: TRBV20-1; clone_size: few; cdr3_nt: TGCAGTGCTAGCAGGGATAGCAATCAGCCCCAGCATTTT; cdr3_aa: CSASRDSNQPQHF
d_call: TRBD2; j_call: TRBJ2-1; v_call: TRBV5-1; clone_size: once; cdr3_nt: TGCGCCAGCAGCTTGCGGGACTATTCCCTTAGTGAGCAGTTCTTC; cdr3_aa: CASSLRDYSLSEQFF
d_call: .; j_call: TRBJ2-3; v_call: TRBV4-2; clone_size: few; cdr3_nt: TGTGCCAGCAGCCATTCGCCAGATACGCAGTATTTT; cdr3_aa: CASSHSPDTQYF
d_call: .; j_call: TRBJ2-7; v_call: TRBV7-2; clone_size: few; cdr3_nt: TGTGCCAGCAGCCTGCCACCCGGAGGGCAGTACTTC; cdr3_aa: CASSLPPGGQYF
d_call: .; j_call: TRBJ2-3; v_call: TRBV6-5; clone_size: .; cdr3_nt: TGTGCCAGCAGTTACGGGGGATGGGGCACAGATACGCAGTATTTT; cdr3_aa: CASSYGGWGTDTQYF
d_call: TRBD1; j_call: TRBJ2-1; v_call: TRBV6-5; clone_size: .; cdr3_nt: TGTGCCAGCAGTTGGCCGGGACAGAATGAGCAGTTCTTC; cdr3_aa: CASSWPGQNEQFF
d_call: .; j_call: TRBJ2-2; v_call: TRBV29-1; clone_size: many; cdr3_nt: TGCAGCGTTGAGTCGGGGGCCACGAACACCGGGGAGCTGTTTTTT; cdr3_aa: CSVESGATNTGELFF
d_call: .; j_call: TRBJ1-2; v_call: TRBV20-1; clone_size: .; cdr3_nt: TGCAGTGCTAGACCGGGGGCGGCTCTAGGAGGCTACACCTTC; cdr3_aa: CSARPGAALGGYTF
d_call: .; j_call: TRBJ1-5; v_call: TRBV20-1; clone_size: .; cdr3_nt: TGCAGTGCAGTCCGACGGGGCAATCGGCCCCAGCATTTT; cdr3_aa: CSAVRRGNRPQHF
d_call: TRBD2; j_call: TRBJ2-1; v_call: TRBV29-1; clone_size: few; cdr3_nt: TGCAGCGTTCGCCGGACTAGCGGGGGAGGCAATGAGCAGTTCTTC; cdr3_aa: CSVRRTSGGGNEQFF
d_call: TRBD2; j_call: TRBJ2-5; v_call: TRBV13; clone_size: .; cdr3_nt: TGTGCCAGCAGCAGGGGGCCTAGCGGGGGATCCGAGACCCAGTACTTC; cdr3_aa: CASSRGPSGGSETQYF
d_call: .; j_call: TRBJ1-1; v_call: TRBV19; clone_size: .; cdr3_nt: TGTGCCAGTAGTCCCCCCCAAGCCTTGAACACTGAAGCTTTCTTT; cdr3_aa: CASSPPQALNTEAFF
d_call: .; j_call: TRBJ1-1; v_call: TRBV5-1; clone_size: few; cdr3_nt: TGCGCCAGCAGGGAGGTGAACACTGAAGCTTTCTTT; cdr3_aa: CASREVNTEAFF
d_call: TRBD1; j_call: TRBJ2-7; v_call: TRBV5-1; clone_size: .; cdr3_nt: TGCGCCAGCAGCTGGGACAGGCGCTGGGAGCAGTACTTC; cdr3_aa: CASSWDRRWEQYF
d_call: TRBD1; j_call: TRBJ1-2; v_call: TRBV4-1; clone_size: .; cdr3_nt: TGCGCCAGCAGCCAATTTGACAGGGGGAGCTACACCTTC; cdr3_aa: CASSQFDRGSYTF
d_call: .; j_call: TRBJ1-1; v_call: TRBV6-5; clone_size: .; cdr3_nt: TGTGCCAGCAGTTACAGCTCTGGGGTCACTGAAGCTTTCTTT; cdr3_aa: CASSYSSGVTEAFF
d_call: .; j_call: TRBJ1-1; v_call: TRBV14; clone_size: many; cdr3_nt: TGTGCCAGCAGCCAAGGTTGGTCAGACACTGAAGCTTTCTTT; cdr3_aa: CASSQGWSDTEAFF
d_call: .; j_call: TRBJ1-3; v_call: TRBV20-1; clone_size: .; cdr3_nt: TGCAGTGCTAGCTTCAGCTCTGGAAACACCATATATTTT; cdr3_aa: CSASFSSGNTIYF
d_call: .; j_call: TRBJ2-5; v_call: TRBV5-5; clone_size: few; cdr3_nt: TGTGCCAGCAGCTTCGGGGGCGAGGAAGAGACCCAGTACTTC; cdr3_aa: CASSFGGEEETQYF
d_call: .; j_call: TRBJ2-2; v_call: TRBV7-2; clone_size: .; cdr3_nt: TGTGCCAGCAGTTGGTATCTTCGTCAGGGCAACGGGGAGCTGTTTTTT; cdr3_aa: CASSWYLRQGNGELFF
d_call: .; j_call: TRBJ2-2; v_call: TRBV12-3/TRBV12-4; clone_size: .; cdr3_nt: TGTGCCAGCAGCGGGGTGTACACCGGGGAGCTGTTTTTT; cdr3_aa: CASSGVYTGELFF
d_call: TRBD2; j_call: TRBJ2-1; v_call: TRBV25-1; clone_size: few; cdr3_nt: TGTGCCAGCAGTGACTTGCGGGGGGCCAACAAACTCTATGAGCAGTTCTTC; cdr3_aa: CASSDLRGANKLYEQFF
d_call: .; j_call: TRBJ2-5; v_call: TRBV7-8; clone_size: few; cdr3_nt: TGTGCCAGCAGCTTAGTTGCGGGGCTTTACGAAGAGACCCAGTACTTC; cdr3_aa: CASSLVAGLYEETQYF
d_call: TRBD2; j_call: TRBJ2-5; v_call: TRBV10-3; clone_size: few; cdr3_nt: TGTGCCATCAGTGAGCGCGGGACTAGCGGACAAGAGACCCAGTACTTC; cdr3_aa: CAISERGTSGQETQYF
d_call: TRBD1; j_call: TRBJ2-1; v_call: TRBV6-5; clone_size: .; cdr3_nt: TGTGCCAGCAGTTACCGCCATGGGACAGTCTCCTACAATGAGCAGTTCTTC; cdr3_aa: CASSYRHGTVSYNEQFF
d_call: .; j_call: TRBJ2-5; v_call: TRBV7-3; clone_size: .; cdr3_nt: TGTGCCAGCAGCTTAAGAATGGCTCGAACTACACGGTCAGAGACCCAGTACTTC; cdr3_aa: CASSLRMARTTRSETQYF
d_call: .; j_call: TRBJ2-7; v_call: TRBV20-1; clone_size: .; cdr3_nt: TGCTGGACCACACAGGGGCGGGGTACCTACTACGAGCAGTACTTC; cdr3_aa: CWTTQGRGTYYEQYF
d_call: .; j_call: TRBJ2-2; v_call: TRBV6-5; clone_size: .; cdr3_nt: TGTGCCAGCAGTTACGGCAGGGCTGACACCGGGGAGCTGTTTTTT; cdr3_aa: CASSYGRADTGELFF
d_call: .; j_call: TRBJ2-6; v_call: TRBV28; clone_size: once; cdr3_nt: TGTGCCAGCAGGCCTCGGTTCTCTGGGGCCAACGTCCTGACTTTC; cdr3_aa: CASRPRFSGANVLTF
d_call: .; j_call: TRBJ2-3; v_call: TRBV2; clone_size: few; cdr3_nt: TGTGCCAGCAAGTCTGGACAGCTCTTAGGGGATACGCAGTATTTT; cdr3_aa: CASKSGQLLGDTQYF
d_call: .; j_call: TRBJ2-7; v_call: TRBV5-1; clone_size: few; cdr3_nt: TGCGCCAGCAGCTTGACAGTCCCCTACGAGCAGTACTTC; cdr3_aa: CASSLTVPYEQYF
d_call: TRBD1; j_call: TRBJ2-7; v_call: TRBV6-1; clone_size: .; cdr3_nt: TGTGCCAGCAGTGATGCCACGGACAGGGGGCTCGAGCAGTACTTC; cdr3_aa: CASSDATDRGLEQYF
d_call: .; j_call: TRBJ2-7; v_call: TRBV3-1; clone_size: .; cdr3_nt: TGTGCCAGCAGCCAAGATGCAGGGAATCCCCTCTACGAGCAGTACTTC; cdr3_aa: CASSQDAGNPLYEQYF
d_call: .; j_call: TRBJ2-7; v_call: TRBV6-5; clone_size: few; cdr3_nt: TGTGCCAGCAGACTACTCGCCGGCCCACTTCCCTACGAGCAGTACTTC; cdr3_aa: CASRLLAGPLPYEQYF
d_call: .; j_call: TRBJ1-1; v_call: TRBV20-1; clone_size: .; cdr3_nt: TGCAGTGCCATTAAGCCATTCCCTAGGAACACTGAAGCTTTCTTT; cdr3_aa: CSAIKPFPRNTEAFF
d_call: TRBD1; j_call: TRBJ1-1; v_call: TRBV25-1; clone_size: .; cdr3_nt: TGTGCCAGCACCCCAGGGGGCGCGGGTGAAGCTTTCTTT; cdr3_aa: CASTPGGAGEAFF
d_call: .; j_call: TRBJ1-2; v_call: TRBV6-1; clone_size: few; cdr3_nt: TGTGCCACGTTGAGAGTCGGGAGGGGTGGTGGCTACACCTTC; cdr3_aa: CATLRVGRGGGYTF
d_call: .; j_call: TRBJ2-3; v_call: TRBV7-3; clone_size: .; cdr3_nt: TGTGCCAGCAGCCGCCGGGCCAGGAGCACAGATACGCAGTATTTT; cdr3_aa: CASSRRARSTDTQYF
d_call: .; j_call: TRBJ1-5; v_call: TRBV20-1; clone_size: .; cdr3_nt: TGCAGTGCTAGGAGTCCGTTGGGCAATCAGCCCCAGCATTTT; cdr3_aa: CSARSPLGNQPQHF
d_call: .; j_call: TRBJ2-7; v_call: TRBV12-3/TRBV12-4; clone_size: .; cdr3_nt: TGTGCCAGCAGTTTAAACGACGCAGGGTCCTACGAGCAGTACTTC; cdr3_aa: CASSLNDAGSYEQYF
d_call: .; j_call: TRBJ1-2; v_call: TRBV5-1; clone_size: few; cdr3_nt: TGCGCCAGCAGCTTGGCCTATTCGAGTGGCTACACCTTC; cdr3_aa: CASSLAYSSGYTF
d_call: .; j_call: TRBJ2-1; v_call: TRBV7-9; clone_size: .; cdr3_nt: TGTGCCAGCAGCTTTGAGGCGGGGTACAATGAGCAGTTCTTC; cdr3_aa: CASSFEAGYNEQFF
d_call: .; j_call: TRBJ2-2; v_call: TRBV11-2; clone_size: .; cdr3_nt: TGTGCCAGCAGCCCGACGGCAGGGGTTACCGGGGAGCTGTTTTTT; cdr3_aa: CASSPTAGVTGELFF
d_call: .; j_call: TRBJ1-1; v_call: TRBV24-1; clone_size: few; cdr3_nt: TGTGCCACCAGTGATGTGAACACTGAAGCTTTCTTT; cdr3_aa: CATSDVNTEAFF
d_call: .; j_call: TRBJ1-2; v_call: TRBV29-1; clone_size: .; cdr3_nt: TGCAGCGGTTACAGGGCAGGTGGCTACACCTTC; cdr3_aa: CSGYRAGGYTF
d_call: .; j_call: TRBJ2-5; v_call: TRBV24-1; clone_size: few; cdr3_nt: TGTGCCACCAGTGATTTTTGGGAGACCCAGTACTTC; cdr3_aa: CATSDFWETQYF
d_call: .; j_call: TRBJ2-7; v_call: TRBV10-3; clone_size: .; cdr3_nt: TGTGCCATCAGTGGCGGACTTACCAACGAGCAGTACTTC; cdr3_aa: CAISGGLTNEQYF